Below, 30 T cell receptor beta chains from the same sample are listed, as sequenced in a study of blood T cell repertoires in COVID-19. Sequencing used immunoSEQ multiplex PCR; TCRdb keeps in-frame clones, though not all of them. Of around 300,000 clones in the sample, approximately 88% are singletons; the top ten hold around 5%. Source material: PBMCs or T cells enriched from blood (not recorded which). These receptors originate from a man aged 30-40 years who had recovered from COVID-19.

This chain links TRBV12-3 or TRBV12-4 with TRBJ1-1, with a possible D match to TRBD1 (6 bases). The CDR3 runs 13 residues. V gave up 6 bases and J gave up 4 bases, with 12 bases separating them. CDR3: CASSSQGRTEAFF. The CDR3, as DNA: TGTGCCAGCAGCTCACAGGGACGCACTGAAGCTTTCTTT.

The genes are TRBV5-4 and TRBJ2-2; D call uncertain. Germline CDR1 SGHNT, CDR2 YYREEE (reference sequence). This CDR3 has 13 amino acids. With 4 bases removed from V and 4 bases from J, the gap between germline ends came to 8 bases. The CDR3, as DNA: TGTGCCAGCAGCCCCCGGGTCACCGGGGAGCTGTTTTTT. Amino acids: CASSPRVTGELFF.

The chain couples TRBV10-3 to TRBJ1-2; TRBD1 matches at 10 bases. The CDR3 is 15 residues long. J was trimmed by 1 base and V by 2 bases; bases with no gene match: 1. Per the germline V gene, CDR1 is ENHRY and CDR2 is SYGVKD. This CDR3 is CAISERDRGNYGYTF. The DNA for the CDR3 is TGTGCCATCAGTGAGCGGGACAGGGGTAACTATGGCTACACCTTC.

The chain recombines TRBV5-4 with TRBJ2-7; weak D call: TRBD2 (6 bases). V lost 5 bases to trimming and J lost 3 bases, with 12 bases between them. CDR1 SGHNT and CDR2 YYREEE come from the germline V gene (reference sequence). The CDR3 contains 13 residues. The chain's CDR3 is CASSFGGFYEQYF. DNA for the CDR3: TGTGCCAGCAGTTTCGGGGGATTCTACGAGCAGTACTTC.

This chain joins TRBV9 and TRBJ1-6; 10 bases are a match to TRBD1. Germline CDR1 is SGDLS and CDR2 is YYNGEE. After removal of 4 bases from V and 10 bases from J, the junction contained 8 bases not matched to a gene. This CDR3 is built from 15 residues. CDR3: CASSPRTGGTSPLHF. CDR3 sequence (DNA): TGTGCCAGCAGCCCCCGGACAGGGGGAACATCACCCCTCCACTTT. Variable domain in full (rest from reference TRBV9 and TRBJ1-6): DSGVTQTPKHLITATGQRVTLRCSPRSGDLSVYWYQQSLDQGLQFLIQYYNGEERAKGNILERFSAQQFPDLHSELNLSSLELGDSALYFCASSPRTGGTSPLHFGNGTRLTVT.

The rearrangement joins TRBV4-1 to TRBJ1-2; TRBD1 aligns across 7 bases. The germline V gene encodes CDR1 MGHRA and CDR2 YSYEKL. The CDR3 contains 17 residues. Unmatched junction bases numbered 14, after V lost 1 base and J lost 6 bases. The CDR3 reads CASSQGVRGPYPNGYTF. In DNA, the CDR3 is TGCGCCAGCAGCCAAGGGGTAAGGGGGCCTTATCCCAATGGCTACACCTTC.

This sequence joins TRBV15 and TRBJ2-3; 12 nucleotides align to TRBD2. Germline lookup yields CDR1 LNHNV and CDR2 YYDKDF (reference sequence). With V trimmed by 3 bases and J by 6 bases, 7 bases remained unmatched. The CDR3 covers 16 residues. Written as DNA, the CDR3 is TGTGCCACCAGCAGTTCTTTACTAGCGGGGGGTGATACGCAGTATTTT. Translation gives CATSSSLLAGGDTQYF.

This clone was recorded a few times. This chain joins TRBV11-2 and TRBJ2-7; 7 nucleotides line up with TRBD2. The CDR3 consists of 16 residues. The junction had 12 bases not matched to a gene; V was cut back by 5 bases and J by 2 bases. CDR1 is SGHAT and CDR2 is FQNNGV in the germline V gene. CDR3 loop: CASSLGTGRSAYEQYF. In DNA, the CDR3 is TGTGCCAGCAGCCTTGGGACCGGGAGGAGCGCCTACGAGCAGTACTTC.

As to this clone: The sample has other DNA sequences that encode this CDR3 too. This chain uses TRBV5-1 with TRBJ2-5; 14 nucleotides match TRBD2. Unmatched junction bases numbered 10, after V lost 4 bases and J lost 5 bases. Germline V gene sequence: CDR1 SGHRS, CDR2 YFSETQ. The CDR3 consists of 17 residues. CDR3 nucleotide sequence: TGCGCCAGCAGCCCGTCGACTAGCGGGGGGGCAGGGGAGACCCAGTACTTC. Its translation is CASSPSTSGGAGETQYF.

V usage is TRBV3-1 (or the pseudogene TRBV3-2) and J usage is TRBJ1-2, with TRBD1 as a possible D gene (5 bases). Trimming stripped 5 bases from V and 7 bases from J, with 14 bases between. The CDR3 loop spans 13 amino acids. CDR1 is LGHDT, CDR2 YNNKEL, per germline (reference sequence). CDR3 coding DNA: TGTGCCAGCAGCGCTCAGGGTTCTTCTGGCTACACCTTC. Residues: CASSAQGSSGYTF.

The chain employs TRBV7-9 and TRBJ2-1, with 7 bases lining up with TRBD2. The CDR3 spans 15 residues. Germline lookup yields CDR1 SEHNR and CDR2 FQNEAQ (reference sequence). The V segment lost 5 bases and the J segment 6 bases; nucleotides outside the gene matches: 10. The CDR3 protein is CASSVPGTTINEQFF. The CDR3 nucleotides are TGTGCCAGCAGCGTACCCGGGACTACCATCAATGAGCAGTTCTTC.

This sequence joins TRBV2 and TRBJ1-2; D gene unclear. Germline V gives CDR1 SNHLY, CDR2 FYNNEI. V was trimmed by 0 bases and J by 5 bases, leaving 10 bases between them. The CDR3 has 14 residues. CDR3 in amino acids: CASSEARGAYGYTF. Written as DNA, the CDR3 is TGTGCCAGCAGTGAAGCGCGGGGAGCGTATGGCTACACCTTC.

The rearrangement uses TRBV7-9 and TRBJ2-7, with unresolved D. Looked up from germline, CDR1 is SEHNR and CDR2 is FQNEAQ (reference sequence). The CDR3 has 12 residues. V shed 4 bases and J shed 2 bases, with 6 bases lying between them. The CDR3 loop is CASSSTTYEQYF. The CDR3 DNA reads as TGTGCCAGCAGCTCGACAACCTACGAGCAGTACTTC. Full variable domain (rest looked up from reference TRBV7-9 and TRBJ2-7): DTGVSQNPRHKITKRGQNVTFRCDPISEHNRLYWYRQTLGQGPEFLTYFQNEAQLEKSRLLSDRFSAERPKGSFSTLEIQRTEQGDSAMYLCASSSTTYEQYFGPGTRLTVT.

V is TRBV30 and J is TRBJ1-1; D is unclear. Trimming removed 2 bases at V and 6 bases at J, with 10 bases between. Germline values: CDR1 GTSNPN, CDR2 SVGIG (reference sequence). There are 12 residues in the CDR3. CDR3 sequence reads: CAWSPWQAEAFF. As DNA, the CDR3 is TGTGCCTGGAGTCCATGGCAGGCTGAAGCTTTCTTT.

The chain recombines TRBV6-5 with TRBJ1-1; 7 bases map to TRBD1. The V gene end was trimmed by 1 base and the J gene end by 3 bases; junction bases not matched to a gene: 2. This CDR3 region has 14 residues. In germline, CDR1 is MNHEY, CDR2 SVGAGI. DNA of the CDR3: TGTGCCAGCAGTTACTATACAGGGGACACTGAAGCTTTCTTT. Its protein product is CASSYYTGDTEAFF.

The gene calls are TRBV28 and TRBJ2-5, with a possible D match to TRBD2 (5 bases). The CDR3 covers 13 residues. Germline V gene lookup returns CDR1 MDHEN and CDR2 SYDVKM. The V gene lost 3 bases and the J gene lost 5 bases, with 10 bases spanning the gap. The CDR3 sequence: CASSLGEGETQYF. In nucleotides, the CDR3 is TGTGCCAGCAGTTTGGGTGAGGGCGAGACCCAGTACTTC. Complete variable domain (other parts from reference TRBV28 and TRBJ2-5): DVKVTQSSRYLVKRTGEKVFLECVQDMDHENMFWYRQDPGLGLRLIYFSYDVKMKEKGDIPEGYSVSREKKERFSLILESASTNQTSMYLCASSLGEGETQYFGPGTRLLVL.

The chain's CDR3 is CASSPGVDEQFF. CDR3 sequence (DNA): TGCGCCAGCAGCCCGGGGGTGGATGAGCAGTTCTTC. The chain links TRBV5-1 to TRBJ2-1, with TRBD2 as a possible D gene (6 bases). Between the trimmed V and J ends, which lost 4 bases and 8 bases, there was a span of 10 bases. CDR1 SGHRS and CDR2 YFSETQ come from the germline V gene. The CDR3 extends over 12 amino acids.

This clone was seen only a few times. The chain joins TRBV19 to TRBJ2-3, with TRBD2 as a possible D gene (5 bases). This CDR3 has 11 residues. The V gene's germline CDR1 is LNHDA and CDR2 SQIVND (reference sequence). V lost 9 bases and J lost 4, with 8 bases in between. This CDR3 is CARTGSDTQYF. In nucleotides, the CDR3 is TGTGCCAGAACGGGGTCAGATACGCAGTATTTT.

CDR3 region: CASSHLGEGEKTQYF. DNA for the CDR3: TGTGCCAGCAGCCATCTTGGGGAAGGGGAAAAGACCCAGTACTTC. The gene calls are TRBV7-9 and TRBJ2-5; the D gene is possibly TRBD1 (5 bases). The CDR3 runs to 15 residues. CDR1 is SEHNR and CDR2 is FQNEAQ in the germline V gene (reference sequence). Trimming stripped 5 bases from V and 6 bases from J, with 19 bases between.

This clone is a singleton in its sample. The chain is built from TRBV27 and TRBJ2-3; the D is unclear. This CDR3 has 12 amino acids. The germline V and J ends were trimmed by 5 bases and 5 bases, with 8 bases remaining between them. Looked up from germline, CDR1 is MNHEY and CDR2 is SMNVEV (reference sequence). CDR3 in DNA: TGTGCCAGCAGTCCCTCCGGAGATACGCAGTATTTT. This gives the protein CASSPSGDTQYF.

The CDR3 DNA reads as TGTGCCAGCAGCCAAGGGGCTAGCGGGGGGTTCTACGAGCAGTACTTC. Translation: CASSQGASGGFYEQYF. The chain carries TRBV3-1 (or the pseudogene TRBV3-2) and TRBJ2-7; 11 bases fit TRBD2. The CDR3 spans 16 residues. V trimming: 1 base; J trimming: 3 bases; junction bases outside the gene matches: 5. Germline lookup yields CDR1 LGHDT and CDR2 YNNKEL (reference sequence).

This clone was seen a single time. The V call is TRBV18, the J call TRBJ2-7; 8 nucleotides match TRBD1. The CDR3 covers 15 residues. With 3 bases clipped from V and 7 bases from J, the junction kept 11 bases outside the gene matches. Germline V lookup: CDR1 KGHSH, CDR2 LQKENI. The CDR3 DNA reads TGTGCCAGCTCACCCGCAGGGGGCGACCCTTCTGAGCAGTACTTC. Encoded protein: CASSPAGGDPSEQYF. Supplemented by reference TRBV18 and TRBJ2-7, the full variable domain reads NAGVMQNPRHLVRRRGQEARLRCSPMKGHSHVYWYRQLPEEGLKFMVYLQKENIIDESGMPKERFSAEFPKEGPSILRIQQVVRGDSAAYFCASSPAGGDPSEQYFGPGTRLTVT.

Comment on this clone: Additional DNA sequences in this sample encode the identical CDR3. This chain's CDR3 is CASRGTGIAGELFF. The CDR3 bases are TGTGCCAGTAGGGGGACAGGGATTGCCGGGGAGCTGTTTTTT. The chain carries TRBV19 and TRBJ2-2, with 9 nucleotides matching TRBD1. Germline V gene data show CDR1 as LNHDA and CDR2 as SQIVND (reference sequence). V lost 6 bases to trimming and J lost 6 bases; unmatched junction nucleotides: 5. This CDR3 spans 14 amino acids. Drawing the rest from reference TRBV19 and TRBJ2-2, the complete variable domain is DGGITQSPKYLFRKEGQNVTLSCEQNLNHDAMYWYRQDPGQGLRLIYYSQIVNDFQKGDIAEGYSVSREKKESFPLTVTSAQKNPTAFYLCASRGTGIAGELFFGEGSRLTVL.

V is TRBV25-1 and J is TRBJ2-7, with TRBD1 matching 10 bases. Per the germline V gene, CDR1 is MGHDK and CDR2 is SYGVNS. V dropped 6 bases and J dropped 2; count of bases not matched to a gene: 7. The CDR3 is 15 residues long. The CDR3 DNA reads TGTGCCAGCAGCCTAGGGGGGACAGGGGCCTACGAGCAGTACTTC. This encodes CASSLGGTGAYEQYF.

V is TRBV7-9 and J is TRBJ2-4; the D gene is possibly TRBD2 (6 bases). The V end lost 5 bases, the J end lost 6 bases, and 20 bases lay between the germline ends. This CDR3 region has 16 residues. Germline V gene lookup returns CDR1 SEHNR and CDR2 FQNEAQ (reference sequence). CDR3 sequence reads: CASSPPGLGSGNIQYF. The CDR3 nucleotides read TGTGCCAGCAGCCCCCCGGGACTGGGGAGCGGAAACATTCAGTACTTC.

The chain joins TRBV10-3 to TRBJ1-6; D is unresolved. V was clipped by 5 bases and J by 7 bases, with 9 bases between them. CDR1 and CDR2 from the germline V gene are ENHRY and SYGVKD. The CDR3 has 13 residues. This chain's CDR3 is CAISSGSNSPLHF. For the CDR3, the DNA is TGTGCCATCAGTTCCGGGAGCAATTCACCCCTCCACTTT.

The V call is TRBV28, the J call TRBJ2-3, with 10 nucleotides matching TRBD2. Trimming took 6 bases from V and 7 from J; bases not matched to a gene: 7. The CDR3 sequence is 14 residues long. From germline, CDR1 is MDHEN and CDR2 SYDVKM. CDR3 region: CASRERGGGHTQYF. The DNA of the CDR3 is TGTGCCAGCAGAGAGCGGGGGGGCGGGCATACGCAGTATTTT.

The chain links TRBV4-1 to TRBJ1-4; tentative D call: TRBD1 (5 bases). V was shortened by 0 bases and J by 7 bases, with 18 bases between the two germline ends. Germline CDR1 MGHRA, CDR2 YSYEKL. The CDR3 covers 17 residues. CDR3 nucleotides: TGCGCCAGCAGCCAAGATGGGGCCACTCAGGGTATTGAAAAACTGTTTTTT. Translating gives CASSQDGATQGIEKLFF.

This chain uses TRBV30 with TRBJ1-6; 7 bases are a match to TRBD1. This CDR3 has 14 residues. CDR1 is GTSNPN and CDR2 is SVGIG in the germline V gene (reference sequence). V gave up 4 bases and J gave up 10 bases; unmatched junction bases: 10. The CDR3 DNA reads as TGTGCCTGGAATAGACAGGGCCCACGATCACCCCTCCACTTT. Translating it yields CAWNRQGPRSPLHF.

The rearrangement links TRBV7-9 to TRBJ1-4; 7 nucleotides match TRBD1. Germline CDR1 and CDR2: SEHNR and FQNEAQ (reference sequence). CDR3 length equals 15 residues. Trimming removed 0 bases from V and 3 bases from J; junction bases left unmatched: 1. CDR3 protein: CASSLAGTANEKLFF. The CDR3 nucleotides are TGTGCCAGCAGCTTAGCGGGGACAGCTAATGAAAAACTGTTTTTT.